The T cell receptor (beta chain) under discussion was sequenced for a study of PD-1 blockade in mismatch repair-deficient tumors. Study-wide background: Enrolled about 2013-2016, patients had progressing, pretreated mismatch repair-deficient cancers of 12 to 13 types. Study outcomes and limitations: Tumor-resident clones, often undetectable pretreatment in blood, expanded then contracted after pembrolizumab.

PCR or immunohistochemistry showed mismatch repair deficiency in every enrolled patient. TCR sequencing covered a few patients who responded to pembrolizumab. Per the germline V gene, CDR1 is MGHRA and CDR2 is YSYEKL. The V gene lost 0 bases and the J gene lost 2 bases, with 8 bases spanning the gap. The CDR3 has 14 amino acids. Produced via immunoSEQ multiplex PCR; TCRdb's table is partial and in-frame only. The sample consists of 75,000 to 80,000 clones, 65% to 85% of them appearing once. Only a few counts were recorded for this clone. Its specificity is not known. The clonotype was recovered from an adult with mismatch repair-deficient cancer. V gene TRBV4-1 combines with J gene TRBJ2-7; D not certain. The source was peripheral blood, collected 44 weeks after starting pembrolizumab. The DNA of the CDR3 is TGCGCCAGCAGCCAAGAGTCCGATACCTACGAGCAGTACTTC. This translates into CASSQESDTYEQYF.